Detailed here is one T cell receptor beta chain. Its antigen is unidentified. The germline V gene encodes CDR1 SGHTA and CDR2 FQGNSA. The CDR3 loop spans 15 amino acids. The V end was cut by 0 bases, the J end by 6 bases, with 13 bases between. The data were obtained in a study of blood T cells in healthy people across ages. General study points: Because donor CMV status was unknown, expanded clonotype changes were possibly confounded.

Combining a sample-barcoded 5' primer with a J-beta primer mix, a second PCR ran for roughly 7 to 12 cycles. TCRdb fed the 5' RACE reads into MiXCR, producing one record per CDR3 protein. The sample lists 1.5 million to 2 million distinct CDR3 sequences, approximately 50% seen once, with 2.1% in the top ten. The chain uses TRBV7-2 and TRBJ2-3; a possible D gene is TRBD2 (5 bases). Sequencing used blood. The TCR comes from a woman in her forties in good health. The CDR3 reads CASSLAPVLADTQYF. The CDR3 region has the DNA TGTGCCAGCAGCTTAGCTCCGGTGCTAGCCGATACGCAGTATTTT.